This is a list of T cell receptor beta chains from one sample in a study of blood T cells in healthy people across ages. From the 5' RACE reads, TCRdb called clonotypes with MiXCR, one entry per CDR3 protein. The table has about 720,000 distinct CDR3 sequences, 22% seen once. The sequenced sample was blood. The receptor source for this set is a man aged 65 to 79 in good health. The CDR3 runs from the conserved cysteine through the conserved F or W. A D gene is named only where the DNA matches it firmly. Some rows mark clone size as missing; the rest say once, few, many or name a class of expanded clone.

-,TRBV7-7,-,TRBJ2-5,13,TGTGCCAGCAGCTTTAACATCCAAGAGACCCAGTACTTC,CASSFNIQETQYF
TRBD1,TRBV29-1,few,TRBJ1-1,14,TGCAGCGTCGAAAAGGGACAGGGGGCCACTGAAGCTTTCTTT,CSVEKGQGATEAFF
-,TRBV20-1,few,TRBJ1-1,12,TGCAGTGCACCACTACAGGGAATAGAAGCTTTCTTT,CSAPLQGIEAFF
TRBD1,TRBV20-1,-,TRBJ2-7,14,TGCAGTGCTAGGAGGACAGGGGATTTCTACGAGCAGTACTTC,CSARRTGDFYEQYF
TRBD2,TRBV24-1,few,TRBJ2-3,16,TGTGCCACCAGTGACCCACTAGCGGGAGGCCCAGATACGCAGTATTTT,CATSDPLAGGPDTQYF
TRBD2,TRBV7-2,-,TRBJ2-1,16,TGTGCCAGCAGCTTAGAGGGACTAGCGGGATTGGGTGAGCAGTTCTTC,CASSLEGLAGLGEQFF
-,TRBV4-1,-,TRBJ2-3,16,TGCGCCAGCAGCCAACTTACTAGCTCCAGCACAGATACGCAGTATTTT,CASSQLTSSSTDTQYF
-,TRBV12-3/TRBV12-4,few,TRBJ1-1,16,TGTGCCAGCAGTCCACCTTTGTGGAGGGGAAACACTGAAGCTTTCTTT,CASSPPLWRGNTEAFF
TRBD2,TRBV20-1,many,TRBJ2-1,14,TGCAGTGCTCCCGGGCGGGGGTCCTACAATGAGCAGTTCTTC,CSAPGRGSYNEQFF
-,TRBV6-2/TRBV6-3,few,TRBJ2-1,18,TGTGCCAGCAGTTACTCGGTTGTAGACCGGGGACCTGCGGATGAGCAGTTCTTC,CASSYSVVDRGPADEQFF
-,TRBV21-1,few,TRBJ2-4,18,TGTGCCAGCAGCAAAGAGGCCAGAGAGGGGATGGGTAAAAACATTCAGTACTTC,CASSKEAREGMGKNIQYF